A selection of T cell receptor beta chains follows, all from one sample in a study of T cell responses to AZD1222 COVID-19 vaccine. The protocol was immunoSEQ multiplex PCR, while the TCRdb copy is restricted to in-frame clones and leaves out a portion. The sample yields roughly 180,000 clones, around 90% seen once. Sample: peripheral blood, taken 28 days after the second AZD1222 dose. Source of these receptors: an adult who received the AZD1222 COVID-19 vaccine. Each CDR3 is given with its conserved first and last residue. The D gene is left open where the match is weak. Size tells how often a clone was seen (once, few, many) or the class of an expanded clone, and some rows leave it out.

V gene	clone size	D gene	J gene	CDR3 protein	CDR3 DNA
TRBV5-1	NA	NA	TRBJ1-3	CASSLDSPGSGNTIYF	TGCGCCAGCAGCTTGGACAGCCCTGGCTCTGGAAACACCATATATTTT
TRBV7-9	once	NA	TRBJ2-3	CASSSSPAVNEYF	TGTGCCAGCAGCTCCAGTCCTGCGGTGAATGAGTATTTT
TRBV4-3	NA	NA	TRBJ2-2	CASSQDGPGGIGTGELFF	TGCGCCAGCAGCCAAGATGGACCCGGAGGGATTGGGACCGGGGAGCTGTTTTTT
TRBV6-5	NA	NA	TRBJ2-7	CASRPGGAYEQYF	TGTGCCAGCCGCCCTGGGGGCGCCTACGAGCAGTACTTC
TRBV7-9	NA	NA	TRBJ1-5	CASNPGYSNQPQHF	TGTGCCAGCAATCCAGGATATAGCAATCAGCCCCAGCATTTT
TRBV7-9	NA	NA	TRBJ1-2	CASSFQGLRTPYGYTF	TGTGCCAGCAGCTTTCAGGGTTTGCGAACTCCCTATGGCTACACCTTC
TRBV28	once	NA	TRBJ2-7	CASSQPPLIGQYF	TGTGCCAGCAGTCAACCCCCTCTTATAGGGCAGTACTTC
TRBV7-8	NA	TRBD1	TRBJ1-2	CASSLNEGANGYTF	TGTGCCAGCAGCTTAAACGAGGGGGCAAATGGCTACACCTTC
TRBV5-8	NA	NA	TRBJ2-3	CASSWGRGDTQYF	TGTGCCAGCAGCTGGGGTCGGGGGGATACGCAGTATTTT
TRBV5-1	NA	NA	TRBJ2-2	CASSEGLGELFF	TGCGCCAGCAGCGAGGGTCTCGGGGAGCTGTTTTTT
TRBV10-2	NA	NA	TRBJ1-3	CASSESVANGNTIYF	TGCGCCAGCAGTGAGTCTGTGGCGAATGGAAACACCATATATTTT
TRBV24-1	once	NA	TRBJ2-5	CATSDSRTHGVETQYF	TGTGCCACCAGTGATAGTCGGACCCACGGGGTGGAGACCCAGTACTTC
TRBV15	once	TRBD2	TRBJ2-5	CATKSSGSNQETQYF	TGTGCCACCAAATCTAGCGGGAGCAATCAAGAGACCCAGTACTTC
TRBV27	NA	NA	TRBJ2-7	CASGQGGRYEQYF	TGTGCCAGCGGCCAGGGGGGTCGTTACGAGCAGTACTTC